A single sample is the source of the 12 T cell receptor beta chains below, sequenced in a study of OX40 agonist ivuxolimab in advanced cancers. Sequencing was performed with immunoSEQ multiplex PCR; in TCRdb, only in-frame clones are kept and a portion is missing. The sample has around 68,000 clones, around nine tenths seen once. This specimen was CD4+ or CD8+ T cells sorted from blood, taken in a trial of the OX40 agonist ivuxolimab. The receptors shown here come from an adult with an advanced solid tumor such as melanoma, head and neck, liver or kidney cancer.

This clone was seen only once. The rearrangement joins TRBV7-9 to TRBJ2-2; the match to TRBD1 covers 7 bases. The trim removed 5 bases at V and 5 bases at J, leaving 14 bases unmatched. CDR3 length: 17 amino acids. Germline assignment: CDR1 SEHNR and CDR2 FQNEAQ (reference sequence). CDR3 amino acids: CASSQSRDSYPTGELFF. The CDR3 DNA sequence: TGTGCCAGCAGCCAAAGCCGGGACAGCTATCCTACCGGGGAGCTGTTTTTT.

This clone occurred once. The genes are TRBV2 and TRBJ2-7, with 10 bases that match TRBD2. Germline V CDR1 and CDR2: SNHLY, FYNNEI. V was clipped by 6 bases and J by 2 bases; unmatched bases: 7. The CDR3 runs to 15 residues. In DNA form, the CDR3 reads TGTGCCAGCAGCCTCCAGCGGGGGGGGGCCTACGAGCAGTACTTC. Translation: CASSLQRGGAYEQYF. The complete variable domain, with remaining parts taken from reference TRBV2 and TRBJ2-7, reads EPEVTQTPSHQVTQMGQEVILRCVPISNHLYFYWYRQILGQKVEFLVSFYNNEISEKSEIFDDQFSVERPDGSNFTLKIRSTKLEDSAMYFCASSLQRGGAYEQYFGPGTRLTVT.

This clone was observed a handful of times. The J gene is TRBJ2-2, the V gene TRBV11-2; D could derive from TRBD1 or TRBD2 (6 bases each). From germline, CDR1 is SGHAT and CDR2 FQNNGV. The CDR3 is made up of 15 amino acids. Trimming left V 4 bases short and J 5 bases short, with 14 bases between. The CDR3 spells CASSSSLGGTGELFF. CDR3 DNA: TGTGCCAGCAGCTCATCTTTAGGGGGGACCGGGGAGCTGTTTTTT. Filled out from reference TRBV11-2 and TRBJ2-2, the complete variable domain reads EAGVAQSPRYKIIEKRQSVAFWCNPISGHATLYWYQQILGQGPKLLIQFQNNGVVDDSQLPKDRFSAERLKGVDSTLKIQPAKLEDSAVYLCASSSSLGGTGELFFGEGSRLTVL.

The chain combines TRBV5-1 with TRBJ1-1, with 10 bases lining up with TRBD1. Looked up from germline, CDR1 is SGHRS and CDR2 is YFSETQ. The ends lost 4 bases at V and 7 bases at J; junction bases unmatched: 7. The CDR3 totals 14 residues. The DNA of the CDR3 is TGCGCCAGCAGCACGGGGACAGGGGTCGGTGAAGCTTTCTTT. Its protein is CASSTGTGVGEAFF.

V and J are TRBV10-3 and TRBJ2-1, with 10 nucleotides matching TRBD1. The CDR3 covers 15 residues. The germline V gene has CDR1 ENHRY and CDR2 SYGVKD. With 5 bases clipped from V and 6 bases from J, the junction kept 7 bases outside the gene matches. Here the CDR3 reads CAISRDRGLFNEQFF. The CDR3 DNA follows: TGTGCCATCAGTCGAGACAGGGGGCTGTTCAATGAGCAGTTCTTC.

The chain joins TRBV5-1 to TRBJ2-1; D is ambiguous. Trimming shortened V by 4 bases and J by 7 bases, and 18 bases separated the two germline ends. The CDR3 spans 15 residues. Germline V gene lookup returns CDR1 SGHRS and CDR2 YFSETQ. In DNA, the CDR3 is TGCGCCAGCAGCCCAAGTCTGTTCAATGGAAATGAGCAGTTCTTC. Its translation: CASSPSLFNGNEQFF.

This chain joins TRBV11-1 and TRBJ2-7; 7 nucleotides line up with TRBD1. J gave up 2 bases and V 5 bases, and 12 bases lay outside the gene matches. CDR1 and CDR2 (germline): SGHAT, FQDESV (reference sequence). This CDR3 has 16 amino acids. The CDR3, as DNA: TGTGCCAGCAGCCATATGTCGGGACAGAATACCTACGAGCAGTACTTC. Amino acid sequence: CASSHMSGQNTYEQYF.

The rearrangement uses TRBV2 and TRBJ1-2; a possible D gene is TRBD1 (6 bases). Per the germline V gene, CDR1 is SNHLY and CDR2 is FYNNEI. With 3 bases removed from V and 4 bases from J, the gap between germline ends came to 9 bases. CDR3 length: 13 residues. The CDR3, as DNA: TGTGCCAGCAGTGACACAGGGATCTATGGCTACACCTTC. Its translation is CASSDTGIYGYTF.

The chain joins TRBV11-2 to TRBJ1-3; D gene uncertain. Germline V CDR1 and CDR2: SGHAT, FQNNGV. This CDR3 is 16 amino acids long. Trimming took 1 base from V and 2 from J, leaving 12 bases between them. CDR3 residues: CASSLGNRGTGNTIYF. The CDR3 coding sequence is TGTGCCAGCAGCTTAGGGAATCGGGGAACTGGAAACACCATATATTTT.

The chain is built from TRBV10-3 and TRBJ2-3; 12 bases are shared with TRBD1. Per germline, CDR1 ENHRY and CDR2 SYGVKD. The V and J ends lost 4 bases and 2 bases, in that order; junction bases with no gene match: 4. The CDR3 extends over 16 amino acids. CDR3 amino acids: CAISGWDRGPTDTQYF. In DNA, the CDR3 is TGTGCCATCAGTGGTTGGGACAGGGGGCCCACAGATACGCAGTATTTT.

The gene calls are TRBV6-5 and TRBJ1-4, with D maybe TRBD1 (6 bases). The germline V gene has CDR1 MNHEY and CDR2 SVGAGI. The ends were cut back, 4 bases at V and 7 bases at J, with 13 bases in the middle. This CDR3 has 14 residues. Here the CDR3 reads CASSSLRGGEKLFF. CDR3 in DNA: TGTGCCAGCAGTTCCCTCAGGGGAGGTGAAAAACTGTTTTTT.

The gene calls are TRBV9 and TRBJ2-5, with 9 bases matching TRBD2. The CDR3 loop spans 15 amino acids. CDR1 is SGDLS, CDR2 YYNGEE, per germline. V was clipped by 1 base and J by 2 bases; unmatched bases: 3. The CDR3 reads CASSVSLAGQETQYF. CDR3 DNA sequence: TGTGCCAGCAGCGTATCTCTAGCGGGGCAAGAGACCCAGTACTTC. The whole variable domain, remainder taken from reference TRBV9 and TRBJ2-5, is DSGVTQTPKHLITATGQRVTLRCSPRSGDLSVYWYQQSLDQGLQFLIQYYNGEERAKGNILERFSAQQFPDLHSELNLSSLELGDSALYFCASSVSLAGQETQYFGPGTRLLVL.